A selection of T cell receptor beta chains follows, all from one sample in a study of blood T cell repertoires in COVID-19. The assay was immunoSEQ multiplex PCR, and TCRdb's table has in-frame clones only and misses some. The sample has around 400,000 clones, about 90% seen once. Sequenced sample: peripheral blood. The receptors were gathered from a woman aged 55-69 years with COVID-19, enrolled during active disease. CDR3s include the opening cysteine and the closing phenylalanine or tryptophan. Each record gives: CDR3 DNA, CDR3 protein, clone size, V gene, J gene, D gene. The D gene is left open where the match is weak. Some rows have no size entry. The others give once, few or many, or a class for an expanded clone.

CDR3nt: TGTGCCAGCAGTTACTCCGGGACAGGGAGAACTTTCTTT
CDR3aa: CASSYSGTGRTFF
abundance: NA
v_gene: TRBV6-2/TRBV6-3
j_gene: TRBJ1-1
d_gene: TRBD1

CDR3nt: TGTGCCAGCAGTTTTTCACGGGGTTCCTATAATTCACCCCTCCACTTT
CDR3aa: CASSFSRGSYNSPLHF
abundance: NA
v_gene: TRBV28
j_gene: TRBJ1-6
d_gene: NA

CDR3nt: TGTGCCAGCAGCCCTCGGTGGTCCCGCGTCTCCACAGATACGCAGTATTTT
CDR3aa: CASSPRWSRVSTDTQYF
abundance: NA
v_gene: TRBV7-9
j_gene: TRBJ2-3
d_gene: NA

CDR3nt: TGTGCCAGCACGGTCGCCAATGAGCAGTTCTTC
CDR3aa: CASTVANEQFF
abundance: NA
v_gene: TRBV12-3/TRBV12-4
j_gene: TRBJ2-1
d_gene: NA

CDR3nt: TGTGCCAGCTCACCACCGATCAGGGTCGTAGGTGAAGCTTTCTTT
CDR3aa: CASSPPIRVVGEAFF
abundance: NA
v_gene: TRBV18
j_gene: TRBJ1-1
d_gene: NA

CDR3nt: TGTGCCAGCAGCGTCGGGGGTTCACACATGAACACTGAAGCTTTCTTT
CDR3aa: CASSVGGSHMNTEAFF
abundance: NA
v_gene: TRBV9
j_gene: TRBJ1-1
d_gene: NA

CDR3nt: TGTGCCAGCAGCCCGGACAGGCGTAACTATGGCTACACCTTC
CDR3aa: CASSPDRRNYGYTF
abundance: NA
v_gene: TRBV9
j_gene: TRBJ1-2
d_gene: TRBD1

CDR3nt: TGTGCCAGCAGCTTGTGGGGCGGCGGGGGGTTCGGGGAGCTGTTTTTT
CDR3aa: CASSLWGGGGFGELFF
abundance: NA
v_gene: TRBV5-4
j_gene: TRBJ2-2
d_gene: TRBD2

CDR3nt: TGTGCCAGCAGTCAGACTTCGGGCAATCAGCCCCAGCATTTT
CDR3aa: CASSQTSGNQPQHF
abundance: once
v_gene: TRBV7-2
j_gene: TRBJ1-5
d_gene: NA

CDR3nt: TGTGCCTCCCAAAGGAGATCGAACACCGGGGAGCTGTTTTTT
CDR3aa: CASQRRSNTGELFF
abundance: NA
v_gene: TRBV5-4
j_gene: TRBJ2-2
d_gene: NA